Listed below are T cell receptor beta chains from one sample, sequenced in a study of identical twins. MiXCR was run by TCRdb on the 5' RACE reads, yielding one entry per CDR3 protein. This table has around 960,000 distinct CDR3 sequences, approximately 13% appearing once. The same data also contributed to another study, on yellow fever vaccine responses in identical twins.

Sequenced sample: PBMCs. Receptors were obtained from a woman aged 18-29 years in good health. Both conserved end residues are part of each CDR3. D genes are given only for firm matches. Rows may omit the clone size; those that give it use once, few, many or a size class.

-	-	TRBJ2-1	TRBV20-1	TGCAGTGCAGCGGGTTTACTCCTCCGAGACAATGAGCAGTTCTTC	CSAAGLLLRDNEQFF
TRBD1	few	TRBJ1-2	TRBV28	TGTGCCAGCGAGCAGGGGGCGCGGGGCTACACCTTC	CASEQGARGYTF
-	-	TRBJ2-4	TRBV15	TGTGCCACCAGCAGAGGATCAATGGGGGTAAACATTCAGTACTTC	CATSRGSMGVNIQYF
-	few	TRBJ2-5	TRBV29-1	TGCAGCGTTGAAGGGTCGGACAGCAGGGTACGAGAGACCCAGTACTTC	CSVEGSDSRVRETQYF
-	few	TRBJ1-5	TRBV2	TGTGCCAGCAGCCCCGGGGTTATTAGCAATCAGCCCCAGCATTTT	CASSPGVISNQPQHF
TRBD1	few	TRBJ1-5	TRBV4-1	TGCGCCAGCAGCCGAGTCCAGGGGGTAAGCAATCAGCCCCAGCATTTT	CASSRVQGVSNQPQHF
TRBD2	-	TRBJ2-1	TRBV10-3	TGTGCCATCAGTGGCCTGACTAGCGGGGACTACAATGAGCAGTTCTTC	CAISGLTSGDYNEQFF
-	-	TRBJ1-1	TRBV3-1	TGTGCCAGCAGCCAAGGTCCGGTGGCAAACACTGAAGCTTTCTTT	CASSQGPVANTEAFF
-	many	TRBJ2-6	TRBV24-1	TGTGCCACCAGTGACCCCACCGGGGCCAACGTCCTGACTTTC	CATSDPTGANVLTF
-	-	TRBJ1-5	TRBV10-2	TGCGCCAGCAGTGAGGGGGGGCCCTACGAGCCCCAGCATTTT	CASSEGGPYEPQHF
-	-	TRBJ1-6	TRBV15	TGTGCCACCAGCAGACAAAATTCACCCCTCCACTTT	CATSRQNSPLHF
-	few	TRBJ2-6	TRBV2	TGTGCCAGCAGTGTGTTTGCTTCAGGGGCCAACGTCCTGACTTTC	CASSVFASGANVLTF
TRBD2	-	TRBJ2-1	TRBV6-6	TGTGCCAGCAGTTACTCCCCGGGGGAGATAGCGGGCTCCTACAATGAGCAGTTCTTC	CASSYSPGEIAGSYNEQFF
-	-	TRBJ2-2	TRBV12-3/TRBV12-4	TGTGCCAGCAGTTTAGAGCTAGCCCCCGGGGAGCTGTTTTTT	CASSLELAPGELFF
-	few	TRBJ1-5	TRBV28	TGTGCCAGTCTCAGACCGGGACAACTCAATCAGCCCCAGCATTTT	CASLRPGQLNQPQHF
-	-	TRBJ2-2	TRBV6-5	TGTGCCAGCAGTTACTCGTCGAGGAACACCGGGGAGCTGTTTTTT	CASSYSSRNTGELFF
-	-	TRBJ2-3	TRBV2	TGTGCCAGCAGTGAAATATACACAGATACGCAGTATTTT	CASSEIYTDTQYF
TRBD1	few	TRBJ1-4	TRBV2	TGTGCCAGTCGAACAGGGGGCGCATATGAAAAACTGTTTTTT	CASRTGGAYEKLFF
-	-	TRBJ2-2	TRBV11-2	TGTGCCAGCAGCTTAGGATTTTGGAGGGGAGGCACCGGGGAGCTGTTTTTT	CASSLGFWRGGTGELFF
-	-	TRBJ1-1	TRBV4-1	TGCGCCAGCAGCCAAAGGGGCCCAGTTTTCTTT	CASSQRGPVFF
-	-	TRBJ1-2	TRBV4-1	TGCGCCACCGACCGGGGGCCTCCTAACTATGGCTACACCTTC	CATDRGPPNYGYTF
TRBD1	-	TRBJ2-7	TRBV6-1	TGTGCCAGCAGTATCCGAGACAGGGACTACGAGCAGTACTTC	CASSIRDRDYEQYF
-	many	TRBJ2-7	TRBV6-2/TRBV6-3	TGTGCCAGCAGTTACGAGGAAGGTCCCTACGAGCAGTACTTC	CASSYEEGPYEQYF
-	few	TRBJ1-1	TRBV12-3/TRBV12-4	TGTGCCAGCAGGACCACACAGAACACTGAAGCTTTCTTT	CASRTTQNTEAFF
-	-	TRBJ2-2	TRBV5-1	TGCGCCAGCAGGTACGGGACCCAGGGATCCGGGGAGCTGTTTTTT	CASRYGTQGSGELFF
TRBD2	few	TRBJ2-7	TRBV7-9	TGTGCCAGCAGCCCCTCTAGCGGGACGGCCTACGAGCAGTACTTC	CASSPSSGTAYEQYF
-	few	TRBJ1-6	TRBV11-2	TGTGCCAGCAGCCCCCGGGAGCCCGGGTCACCCCTCCACTTT	CASSPREPGSPLHF
-	few	TRBJ2-1	TRBV6-1	TGTGCCAGCCTCAGACGAGCGGAAGAGGTTGTAGAGCAGTTCTTC	CASLRRAEEVVEQFF
-	-	TRBJ1-6	TRBV9	TGTGCCAGCAGCGTAGGAGGCAACTCCTATAATTCACCCCTCCACTTT	CASSVGGNSYNSPLHF
-	-	TRBJ2-1	TRBV20-1	TGCAGTGCTAGAATTGGACTGGCTTACAATGAGCAGTTCTTC	CSARIGLAYNEQFF
TRBD1	few	TRBJ1-4	TRBV20-1	TGCAGTGCCCCGGGACAGGGAGTGGGTTGGGATGAAAAACTGTTTTTT	CSAPGQGVGWDEKLFF
TRBD1	few	TRBJ1-2	TRBV20-1	TGCAGCGCCCCCCCGACAGGGAGCGGGGACTATGGCTACACCTTC	CSAPPTGSGDYGYTF
-	once	TRBJ2-5	TRBV7-9	TGTGCCAGCAGCTTACTCGGCGGGACAGCCGATCAAGAGACCCAGTACTTC	CASSLLGGTADQETQYF
-	-	TRBJ2-2	TRBV7-9	TGTGCCAGCAGCCCCCTCCCCGGGACTGCTAACACCGGGGAGCTGTTTTTT	CASSPLPGTANTGELFF
-	-	TRBJ2-7	TRBV5-1	TGCGCCAGCAGCTGGAACGGCTTCGAACAGCAGTACTTC	CASSWNGFEQQYF
TRBD1	few	TRBJ2-1	TRBV11-2	TGTGCCAGCAGCTTCCCTGGGACAGGGGGCGTTGAGCAGTTCTTC	CASSFPGTGGVEQFF
TRBD2	few	TRBJ2-1	TRBV11-2	TGTGCCAGCAACGGGAGACTAGCGGGAGGGCGGGATGAGCAGTTCTTC	CASNGRLAGGRDEQFF
-	-	TRBJ1-4	TRBV10-3	TGTGCCATCAGTGATGGCGGGGGAGGTTATGAAAAACTGTTTTTT	CAISDGGGGYEKLFF
-	-	TRBJ1-1	TRBV18	TGTGCCAGCTCACCAGCGACTCCGGGACACGTATCCACTCTAGCTTTCTTT	CASSPATPGHVSTLAFF
TRBD1	-	TRBJ2-1	TRBV29-1	TGCAGCGTTGAGGGGACAGGGTTGGATGAGCAGTTCTTC	CSVEGTGLDEQFF